The present TCR beta chain was sequenced within a study of graft-versus-host responses after intestinal transplantation. Overall study context: Grafts were multivisceral, liver-intestinal, or isolated intestinal. The recipients all started with anti-thymocyte globulin induction and then took tacrolimus and steroids for three to four years.

Notes on the study in general: Some patients had graft-donor T cell macrochimerism, and their allografts showed high graft-versus-host to host-versus-graft clonal ratios. Recipient-marrow GvH clones were detected, some having first appeared in ileum or blood.

Points on this clone: No antigen is known for it.

Sequencing used immunoSEQ multiplex PCR; TCRdb keeps in-frame clones, though not all of them. The data hold around 97,000 clones, with 91% observed a single time. The sequence derives from a human donor who was the organ donor for an intestinal transplant. Sequences were derived from unstimulated CD4+ T cells sorted from spleen or lymph node cells, sampled before transplant.

CDR3 region: CSVVGQELGYTF. CDR3 nucleotides: TGCAGCGTTGTAGGTCAGGAACTTGGCTACACCTTC. The V call is TRBV29-1, the J call TRBJ1-2; no clear D. V lost 4 bases to trimming and J lost 7 bases, with 13 bases between them. Germline V gene sequence: CDR1 SQVTM, CDR2 ANQGSEA. The CDR3 sequence is 12 residues long.